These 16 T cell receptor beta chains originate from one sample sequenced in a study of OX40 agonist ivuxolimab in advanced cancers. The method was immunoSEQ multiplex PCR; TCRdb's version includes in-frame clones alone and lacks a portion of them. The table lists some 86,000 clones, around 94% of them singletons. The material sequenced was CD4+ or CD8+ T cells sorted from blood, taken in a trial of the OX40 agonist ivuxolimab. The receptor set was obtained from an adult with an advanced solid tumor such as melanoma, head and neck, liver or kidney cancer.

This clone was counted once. CDR3: CASSLDVRASYNEQFF. CDR3 bases: TGTGCCAGCAGCTTGGATGTCAGGGCTTCCTACAATGAGCAGTTCTTC. The V gene is TRBV5-4, the J gene TRBJ2-1, with a weak D call TRBD1 (5 bases). This CDR3 region has 16 residues. V was cut by 0 bases and J by 1 base, with 11 bases left in between. Germline CDR1 reads SGHNT; CDR2 reads YYREEE (reference sequence).

The CDR3 spells CASSPPDRGHEQYF. CDR3 DNA sequence: TGTGCCAGCAGCCCCCCGGACCGGGGCCACGAGCAGTACTTC. J is TRBJ2-7 and V is TRBV7-9; either TRBD1 or TRBD2 may supply D (5 bases each). CDR3 length equals 14 residues. Trimming stripped 5 bases from V and 5 bases from J, with 16 bases between. From germline, CDR1 is SEHNR and CDR2 FQNEAQ (reference sequence).

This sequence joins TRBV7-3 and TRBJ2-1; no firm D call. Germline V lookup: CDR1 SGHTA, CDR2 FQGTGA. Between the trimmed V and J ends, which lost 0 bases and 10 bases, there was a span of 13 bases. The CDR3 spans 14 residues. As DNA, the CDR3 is TGTGCCAGCAGCTTAACAGCCGATGACCGAGAGCAGTTCTTC. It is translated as CASSLTADDREQFF.

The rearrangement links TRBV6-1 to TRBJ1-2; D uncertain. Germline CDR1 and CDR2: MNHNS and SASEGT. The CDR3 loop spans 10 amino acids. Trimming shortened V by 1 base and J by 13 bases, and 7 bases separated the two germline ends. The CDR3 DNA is TGTGCCAGCAGTGAAGGGATACCCACCTTC. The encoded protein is CASSEGIPTF.

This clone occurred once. Written as DNA, the CDR3 is TGTGCCAGCAGTACAACTCCGAGCTCCTATAATTCACCCCTCCACTTT. As protein: CASSTTPSSYNSPLHF. V is TRBV6-6 and J is TRBJ1-6, with D uncertain. V was trimmed by 5 bases and J by 0 bases, leaving 11 bases between them. Germline V gene data show CDR1 as MNHNY and CDR2 as SVGAGI (reference sequence). CDR3 length equals 16 residues.

CDR3 in amino acids: CASSPTPGMNTEAFF. The DNA of the CDR3 is TGTGCCAGCAGTCCAACGCCGGGGATGAACACTGAAGCTTTCTTT. The chain links TRBV28 to TRBJ1-1; D ambiguous. This CDR3 region has 15 residues. Trimming took off 5 bases at V and 0 bases at J, with 13 bases between the two ends. Germline V CDR1 and CDR2: MDHEN, SYDVKM.

In nucleotides, the CDR3 is TGTGCCAGCAGCGTCACGAAGACCTATGGCTACACCTTC. Its translation: CASSVTKTYGYTF. The chain uses TRBV6-5 and TRBJ1-2; D is ambiguous. The CDR3 sequence is 13 residues long. Germline V CDR1 and CDR2: MNHEY, SVGAGI. The V end was cut by 6 bases, the J end by 4 bases, with 12 bases between.

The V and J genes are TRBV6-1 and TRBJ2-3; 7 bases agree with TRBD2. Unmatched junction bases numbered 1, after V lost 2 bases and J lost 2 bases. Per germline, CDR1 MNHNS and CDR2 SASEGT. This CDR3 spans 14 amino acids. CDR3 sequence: CASSEQRDTDTQYF. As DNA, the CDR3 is TGTGCCAGCAGTGAACAGCGGGACACAGATACGCAGTATTTT.

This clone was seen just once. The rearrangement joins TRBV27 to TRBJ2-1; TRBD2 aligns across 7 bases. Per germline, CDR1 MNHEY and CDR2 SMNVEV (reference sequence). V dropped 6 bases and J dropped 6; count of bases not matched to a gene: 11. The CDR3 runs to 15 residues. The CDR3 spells CASSSTSPRVNEQFF. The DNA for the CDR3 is TGTGCCAGCAGCTCGACTAGCCCCCGGGTCAATGAGCAGTTCTTC.

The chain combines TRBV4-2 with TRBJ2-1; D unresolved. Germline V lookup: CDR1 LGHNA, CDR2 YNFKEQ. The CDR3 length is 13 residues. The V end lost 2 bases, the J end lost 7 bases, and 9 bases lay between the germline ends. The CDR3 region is CASSQLSRNEQFF. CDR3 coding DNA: TGTGCCAGCAGCCAATTATCGCGGAATGAGCAGTTCTTC.

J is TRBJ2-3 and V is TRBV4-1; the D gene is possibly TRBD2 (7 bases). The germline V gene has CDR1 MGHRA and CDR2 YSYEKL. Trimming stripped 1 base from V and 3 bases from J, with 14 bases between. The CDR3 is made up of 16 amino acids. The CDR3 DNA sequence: TGCGCCAGCAGCCAAGGGACTCGGGGGGCAACAGATACGCAGTATTTT. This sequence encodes CASSQGTRGATDTQYF.

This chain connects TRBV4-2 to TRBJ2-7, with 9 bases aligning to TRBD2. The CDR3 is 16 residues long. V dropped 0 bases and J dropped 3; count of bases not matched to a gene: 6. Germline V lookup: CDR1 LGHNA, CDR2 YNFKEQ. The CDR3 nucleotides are TGTGCCAGCAGCCAAGATCTCGGTAGCGGGAGCTACGAGCAGTACTTC. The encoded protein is CASSQDLGSGSYEQYF.

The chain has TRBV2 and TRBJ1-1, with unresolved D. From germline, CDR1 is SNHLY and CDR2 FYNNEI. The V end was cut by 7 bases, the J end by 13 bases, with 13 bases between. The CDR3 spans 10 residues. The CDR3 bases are TGTGCCAGCATCGGCAGTATCGGTTTCTTT. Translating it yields CASIGSIGFF. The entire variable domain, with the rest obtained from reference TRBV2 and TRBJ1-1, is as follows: EPEVTQTPSHQVTQMGQEVILRCVPISNHLYFYWYRQILGQKVEFLVSFYNNEISEKSEIFDDQFSVERPDGSNFTLKIRSTKLEDSAMYFCASIGSIGFFGQGTRLTVV.

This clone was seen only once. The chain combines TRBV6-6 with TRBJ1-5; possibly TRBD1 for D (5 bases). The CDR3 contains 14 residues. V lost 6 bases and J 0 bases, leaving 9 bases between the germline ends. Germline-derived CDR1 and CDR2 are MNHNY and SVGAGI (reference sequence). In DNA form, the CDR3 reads TGTGCCAGCAGAGCCACAGGTAGCAATCAGCCCCAGCATTTT. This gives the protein CASRATGSNQPQHF.

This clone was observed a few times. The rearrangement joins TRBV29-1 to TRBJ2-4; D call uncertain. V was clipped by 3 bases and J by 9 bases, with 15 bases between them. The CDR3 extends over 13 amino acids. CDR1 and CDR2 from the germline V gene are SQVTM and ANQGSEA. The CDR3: CSVEYGDNSIQYF. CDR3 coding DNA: TGCAGCGTTGAGTACGGAGATAACAGCATTCAGTACTTC. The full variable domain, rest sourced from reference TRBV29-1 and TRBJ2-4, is SAVISQKPSRDICQRGTSLTIQCQVDSQVTMMFWYRQQPGQSLTLIATANQGSEATYESGFVIDKFPISRPNLTFSTLTVSNMSPEDSSIYLCSVEYGDNSIQYFGAGTRLSVL.

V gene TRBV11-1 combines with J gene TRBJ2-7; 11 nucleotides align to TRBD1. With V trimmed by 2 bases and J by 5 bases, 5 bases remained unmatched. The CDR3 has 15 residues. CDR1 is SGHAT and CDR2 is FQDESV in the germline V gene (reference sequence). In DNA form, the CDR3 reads TGTGCCAGCAGCTTACTCGGACAGGGGGCTCACGAGCAGTACTTC. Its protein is CASSLLGQGAHEQYF.